These 18 T cell receptor beta chains share one sample of origin, sequenced in a study of OX40 agonist ivuxolimab in advanced cancers. Only in-frame clones appear in the TCRdb table, and some are missing; sequencing was by immunoSEQ multiplex PCR. The table lists 7,500 to 9,500 clones, roughly 70% of them singletons. The specimen was CD4+ or CD8+ T cells sorted from blood, collected in a trial of the OX40 agonist ivuxolimab. Every receptor here comes from an adult with an advanced solid tumor such as melanoma, head and neck, liver or kidney cancer.

The genes are TRBV6-1 and TRBJ1-1; 8 nucleotides match TRBD1. The CDR3 is 12 residues long. V dropped 10 bases and J dropped 6; count of bases not matched to a gene: 7. Germline-derived CDR1 and CDR2 are MNHNS and SASEGT. Here the CDR3 DNA reads TGTGCCACCGGACAGGGTACCGCTGAAGCTTTCTTT. As protein: CATGQGTAEAFF.

This clone occurred a few times. This chain uses TRBV7-9 with TRBJ2-7; either TRBD1 or TRBD2 may supply D (6 bases each). There are 16 residues in the CDR3. V lost 6 bases, J lost 1 base, and 19 bases lay in between. Per germline, CDR1 SEHNR and CDR2 FQNEAQ (reference sequence). Here the CDR3 DNA reads TGTGCCAGCAGTCCCGTCGGGGGCAGGGGATCCTACGAGCAGTACTTC. This gives the protein CASSPVGGRGSYEQYF.

J is TRBJ2-1 and V is TRBV11-1; 8 nucleotides line up with TRBD1. The CDR3 spans 12 residues. Germline trimming cut 4 bases from V and 9 bases from J; bases unmatched to any gene: 2. The germline gives CDR1 SGHAT, CDR2 FQDESV (reference sequence). Here the CDR3 DNA reads TGTGCCAGCAGCTCTACAGGGGGTGAGCAGTTCTTC. Translating it yields CASSSTGGEQFF.

The chain recombines TRBV6-4 with TRBJ2-3; the D gene is possibly TRBD2 (6 bases). Germline-derived CDR1 and CDR2 are MRHNA and SNTAGT. This CDR3 is built from 13 residues. The V and J ends lost 4 bases and 2 bases respectively, with 7 bases between them. CDR3 sequence: CASSAGDTDTQYF. The CDR3 bases are TGTGCCAGCAGTGCGGGAGACACAGATACGCAGTATTTT.

The rearrangement links TRBV27 to TRBJ2-7; TRBD2 agrees at 8 bases. With V trimmed by 5 bases and J by 6 bases, 9 bases remained unmatched. CDR3 length: 14 residues. CDR1 and CDR2 from the germline V gene are MNHEY and SMNVEV (reference sequence). CDR3 coding DNA: TGTGCCAGCAGTAGAAGCGGGAGTCCCTCCGAGCAGTACTTC. This encodes CASSRSGSPSEQYF.

CDR3 nucleotides: TGTGCCTCCAGGGCGGACAGGGGGAGCTCCTACGAGCAGTACTTC. Translated: CASRADRGSSYEQYF. The J gene is TRBJ2-7, the V gene TRBV7-3, with 10 nucleotides matching TRBD1. The J segment lost 0 bases and the V segment lost 11 bases, leaving 10 bases of the junction unmatched. This CDR3 spans 15 amino acids. Germline CDR1 reads SGHTA; CDR2 reads FQGTGA.

The chain links TRBV4-2 to TRBJ1-2, with unresolved D. Germline loops: CDR1 LGHNA, CDR2 YNFKEQ. Trimming took 6 bases from V and 8 from J, leaving 7 bases between them. CDR3 size: 10 residues. The CDR3 reads CASRAWGYTF. In DNA form, the CDR3 reads TGTGCCAGCAGAGCCTGGGGCTACACCTTC.

The chain combines TRBV19 with TRBJ2-7; 7 bases map to TRBD1. Germline V gene sequence: CDR1 LNHDA, CDR2 SQIVND (reference sequence). The CDR3 covers 12 residues. After removal of 10 bases from V and 5 bases from J, the junction contained 8 bases not matched to a gene. The CDR3 sequence: CATVDRTDEQYF. Here the CDR3 DNA reads TGTGCCACCGTGGACAGGACTGACGAGCAGTACTTC.

The chain joins TRBV12-5 to TRBJ2-1; 8 nucleotides line up with TRBD2. CDR1 LGHNT and CDR2 FRNRAP come from the germline V gene. The CDR3 totals 16 residues. Trimming cost V 5 bases and J 3 bases; bases outside gene matches: 9. As DNA, the CDR3 is TGTGCTAGTGGTCCCTCAACTAGCGGCAGCTACAATGAGCAGTTCTTC. It encodes CASGPSTSGSYNEQFF.

The chain links TRBV5-1 to TRBJ1-1; TRBD1 aligns across 7 bases. This CDR3 is built from 14 residues. The junction had 2 bases not matched to a gene; V was cut back by 1 base and J by 2 bases. CDR1 and CDR2 from the germline V gene are SGHRS and YFSETQ. CDR3 loop: CASSLYRGNTEAFF. CDR3 coding DNA: TGCGCCAGCAGCTTGTACAGGGGTAACACTGAAGCTTTCTTT.

The chain employs TRBV11-2 and TRBJ2-3; D remains unclear. The CDR3 is 13 residues long. V was pared by 0 bases and J by 2 bases, with 3 bases between. Looked up from germline, CDR1 is SGHAT and CDR2 is FQNNGV. This CDR3 is CASSLDHTDTQYF. In nucleotides, the CDR3 is TGTGCCAGCAGCTTAGACCACACAGATACGCAGTATTTT.

The V call is TRBV5-5, the J call TRBJ2-7, with 7 bases lining up with TRBD1. The germline V gene encodes CDR1 SGHKS and CDR2 YYEKEE (reference sequence). After removal of 3 bases from V and 0 bases from J, the junction contained 3 bases not matched to a gene. CDR3 length: 14 amino acids. The CDR3 DNA is TGTGCCAGCAGCTCGGACAGGTACTCCTACGAGCAGTACTTC. It specifies CASSSDRYSYEQYF.

The chain uses TRBV5-6 and TRBJ1-1, with D perhaps TRBD1 (6 bases). The CDR3 is 13 amino acids. V shed 4 bases and J shed 9 bases, with 16 bases lying between them. Germline-derived CDR1 and CDR2 are SGHDT and YYEEEE. CDR3 DNA sequence: TGTGCCAGCAGCGCAGGGGTGTTTCTCCAAGCTTTCTTT. It yields the protein CASSAGVFLQAFF.

This clone was counted a few times. This chain uses TRBV30 with TRBJ1-2; no reliable D call. This CDR3 is 10 amino acids long. From germline, CDR1 is GTSNPN and CDR2 SVGIG (reference sequence). Trimming pared 7 bases from V and 6 bases from J, leaving 9 bases between. The chain's CDR3 is CALRTDGYTF. The CDR3 region has the DNA TGTGCCTTACGGACCGATGGCTACACCTTC.

This clone has more than one count but fewer than ten. The V and J genes are TRBV9 and TRBJ2-1; TRBD2 agrees at 8 bases. The ends lost 3 bases at V and 1 base at J; junction bases unmatched: 6. The CDR3 is 16 amino acids. Per germline, CDR1 SGDLS and CDR2 YYNGEE. Here the CDR3 DNA reads TGTGCCAGCAGCGATAGCGGGAAGGGGTCCTACAATGAGCAGTTCTTC. Protein sequence: CASSDSGKGSYNEQFF.

The CDR3 here is CASSSRDSGTDTQYF. The CDR3 nucleotides read TGTGCCAGCAGCTCGCGGGACTCTGGCACAGATACGCAGTATTTT. The chain employs TRBV4-2 and TRBJ2-3; tentatively, D is TRBD2 (6 bases). The CDR3 covers 15 residues. V was trimmed by 5 bases and J by 1 base, leaving 13 bases between them. CDR1 and CDR2 (germline): LGHNA, YNFKEQ.

The chain carries TRBV11-2 and TRBJ1-6; the D gene is possibly TRBD1 (5 bases). The CDR3 totals 14 residues. Germline V gene data show CDR1 as SGHAT and CDR2 as FQNNGV. Trimming removed 3 bases at V and 6 bases at J, with 9 bases between. DNA for the CDR3: TGTGCCAGCAGCTTCGTCGGGGGTAATTCACCCCTCCACTTT. Translating gives CASSFVGGNSPLHF.

The chain recombines TRBV6-5 with TRBJ2-1; D might be TRBD2 (7 bases). The CDR3 sequence is 15 residues long. The V and J ends lost 6 bases and 7 bases respectively, with 19 bases between them. The germline V gene has CDR1 MNHEY and CDR2 SVGAGI. CDR3 protein: CASSPLVGRGNEQFF. For the CDR3, the DNA is TGTGCCAGCAGCCCGCTTGTGGGGAGGGGGAATGAGCAGTTCTTC.